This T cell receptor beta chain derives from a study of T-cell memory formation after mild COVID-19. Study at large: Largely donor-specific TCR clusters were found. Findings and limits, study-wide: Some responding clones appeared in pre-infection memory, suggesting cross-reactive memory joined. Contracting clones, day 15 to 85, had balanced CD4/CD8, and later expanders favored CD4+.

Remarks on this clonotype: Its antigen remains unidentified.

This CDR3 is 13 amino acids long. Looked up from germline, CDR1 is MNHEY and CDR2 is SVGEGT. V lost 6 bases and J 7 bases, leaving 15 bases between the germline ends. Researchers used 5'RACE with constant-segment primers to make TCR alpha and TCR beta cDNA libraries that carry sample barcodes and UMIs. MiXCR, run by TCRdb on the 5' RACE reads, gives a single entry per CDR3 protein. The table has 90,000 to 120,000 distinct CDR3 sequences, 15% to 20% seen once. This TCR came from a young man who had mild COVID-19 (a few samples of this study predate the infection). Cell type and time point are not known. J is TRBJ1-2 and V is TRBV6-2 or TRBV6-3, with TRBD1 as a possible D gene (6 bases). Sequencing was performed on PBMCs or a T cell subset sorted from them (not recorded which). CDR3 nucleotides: TGTGCCAGCAGGAATGGGGGCCAGAGTGGCTACACCTTC. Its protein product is CASRNGGQSGYTF.